This T cell receptor (beta chain) came from a study of blood T cell repertoires in COVID-19. Across the whole study: PBMCs, B-cell-depleted T cells, or T cells were the source of the cDNA or gDNA that made up the material.

This CDR3 has 14 residues. The germline CDR1 and CDR2 sequences are SEHNR and FQNEAQ (reference sequence). The V gene end was trimmed by 7 bases and the J gene end by 1 base; junction bases not matched to a gene: 5. Here immunoSEQ multiplex PCR was the method, and the copy in TCRdb shows in-frame clones only, minus some. The table has around 80,000 clones, over 65% seen once. The gene calls are TRBV7-9 and TRBJ1-1; TRBD1 agrees at 8 bases. The origin of this receptor is a man over 45 with active or convalescent COVID-19. Sequenced input: peripheral blood. The DNA for the CDR3 is TGTGCCAGCAACCCAGACAGGGGGAACACTGAAGCTTTCTTT. Protein sequence: CASNPDRGNTEAFF.